Here is one TCR beta chain with its context. Its target antigen remains unknown. The input lacks base qualities; no much larger clone sits a single base away. TCRbeta CDR3 regions were amplified from genomic DNA using the immunoSEQ Assay, a bias-controlled multiplex PCR. From the authors' description of their analysis: Nucleated cell counts per sample were estimated from amplification of reference gene primers within the assay. Sequence reads were collapsed and filtered to measure the absolute abundance of every unique TCRbeta CDR3 rearrangement. For each sample, productive Simpson clonality was calculated as the square root of Simpson's diversity index across productive rearrangements. TCRdb holds this immuneACCESS table with in-frame rearrangements only. Some clones are missing; in checked studies, unresolved V genes explain under half, and the rest has no known cause. The DNA gave D and trimming, while V, J and clone size come from that table. The sample contains about 90,000 clones, around 94% of them found a single time. Of the sample, around 6% is held by the ten largest clones.

Each collaborating institution followed its own protocols to collect whole blood in K2EDTA tubes. For TCRbeta analysis, collaborator samples were shipped as frozen whole blood, as isolated PBMCs, or as DNA extracted from either sample type. This entry belongs to a study of blood T cell repertoires in COVID-19 (dated by TCRdb to 2020 to 2021). With regard to the full study: Collaborator samples came from the United States, Italy and Spain and covered acute and convalescent phases of COVID-19. The material from the prospective study consisted of cDNA or gDNA derived from T cells, B-cell-depleted T cells, or PBMCs. Subjects who had been exposed to COVID-19, were actively infected with it, or had recovered from it provided the deeply sampled blood TCRbeta repertoires that made up the dataset. A freely available public database, intended as a resource for researchers studying the immune response to SARS-CoV-2, is where the repertoires were released. The samples were drawn from the first 160 participants of the ongoing ImmuneRACE study and from 1,254 subjects provided by 6 global collaborators. Sample metadata almost always included a de-identified subject ID, COVID-19 status, age in years and sex. Where available, HLA class I and class II types were obtained from metadata supplied by the sample provider rather than from assay-based typing. Overall study results and their limits: The amount of clinical and demographic metadata varied by source and participant and was provided uncurated.

For CDR1 and CDR2, the germline V gene lists SGHTA and FQGTGA. Spanning cysteine to phenylalanine, the CDR3 consists of 17 amino acids. This entry keeps only the CDR3 DNA: 51 bases, framed from base 1. Compared with germline, V lacks 5 bases and J lacks 0 bases; bases without a gene match: 10. In this chain, TRBV7-3 is recombined with TRBJ2-3, and 8 junction bases match TRBD2. This clonotype was sampled from a woman aged 55-70 years with active COVID-19. Sequenced: peripheral blood. The CDR3 region: CASSPGGGNPSTDTQYF. The DNA sequence is given as TGTGCCAGCAGCCCGGGAGGGGGTAACCCTAGCACAGATACGCAGTATTTT.